The sequence of this T cell receptor beta chain was determined in a study of blood T cell repertoires in COVID-19. Study at large: Material from acute and convalescent COVID-19 was sourced from the United States, Italy and Spain. Sample material is recorded as cDNA or gDNA derived from T cells, B-cell-depleted T cells, or PBMCs.

Original processing notes: Reference gene primer amplification gave nucleated cell count estimates. Sequencing was performed with immunoSEQ multiplex PCR; in TCRdb, only in-frame clones are kept and a portion is missing. V and J calls and clone size come straight from that table; D and trimming were deduced from the DNA. The sample lists roughly 40,000 clones; about 91% were seen once. This sequence was found in a man aged 50-59 years with active COVID-19. The source material was peripheral blood.

Here the CDR3 reads CSVAEGGNSPLHF. The CDR3 DNA is TGCAGCGTTGCGGAAGGGGGTAATTCACCCCTCCACTTT. The rearrangement joins TRBV29-1 to TRBJ1-6, with a possible D match to TRBD1 (6 bases). V shed 4 bases and J shed 6 bases, with 10 bases lying between them. Germline V gene lookup returns CDR1 SQVTM and CDR2 ANQGSEA. The CDR3 loop spans 13 amino acids.